This TCR beta chain appears in the sequencing data of a study of beta chain features in type 1 diabetes. This clone appeared many times. The antigen is unknown. Isolated RNA was reverse transcribed in full, so expressed TCRB transcripts were sequenced. Produced via immunoSEQ multiplex PCR; TCRdb's table is partial and in-frame only. The sample shows approximately 150,000 clones, 9.7% of them seen only once. Study observations and caveats: Short templates might get an advantage during PCR, and this would be equal in patients and controls.

CDR1 and CDR2 (germline): PRHDT, FYEKMQ (reference sequence). The V end lost 1 base, the J end lost 4 bases, and 8 bases lay between the germline ends. This CDR3 is 14 amino acids long. This receptor was identified in a woman aged 40 to 49 in good health. The rearrangement links TRBV13 to TRBJ2-1, with D tentatively TRBD1 (6 bases). Sequencing used central memory CD4+ T cells from blood. The chain's CDR3 is CASSLVTGYNEQFF. CDR3 coding DNA: TGTGCCAGCAGCTTAGTAACAGGGTACAATGAGCAGTTCTTC.